Following are 23 T cell receptor beta chains from one sample sequenced in a study of T cell responses to AZD1222 COVID-19 vaccine. Generated by immunoSEQ multiplex PCR, the TCRdb table keeps only in-frame clones and is missing some. Found here are roughly 130,000 clones, over 90% of them singletons; the top ten hold 6.6%. Sequences were derived from peripheral blood, sampled on day 0 of AZD1222 vaccination. These receptors originate from an adult in good health.

The V gene is TRBV27, the J gene TRBJ2-1; 14 bases align to TRBD2. J lost 7 bases, V lost 5 bases, and 4 bases had no gene match. The germline V gene has CDR1 MNHEY and CDR2 SMNVEV (reference sequence). CDR3 length equals 15 residues. In nucleotides, the CDR3 is TGTGCCAGCAGTCCGGGGACTAGCGGGAGAAATGAGCAGTTCTTC. This codes for CASSPGTSGRNEQFF.

This rearrangement joins TRBV7-3 to TRBJ2-3; 10 bases are a match to TRBD2. V gave up 5 bases and J gave up 4 bases; unmatched junction bases: 12. From germline, CDR1 is SGHTA and CDR2 FQGTGA. This CDR3 spans 17 amino acids. The CDR3 DNA reads TGTGCCAGCAGCCCATGGGGGGGACTAGCGTTGGCAGATACGCAGTATTTT. It specifies CASSPWGGLALADTQYF.

The chain links TRBV11-2 to TRBJ1-6; no definite D call. V was clipped by 8 bases and J by 5 bases, with 16 bases between them. CDR1 is SGHAT and CDR2 is FQNNGV in the germline V gene. The CDR3 runs to 15 residues. The CDR3 sequence: CASRRPGRNNSPLHF. CDR3 sequence (DNA): TGTGCCAGCCGCCGTCCGGGGAGGAATAATTCACCCCTCCACTTT.

V is TRBV29-1 and J is TRBJ2-5; D might be TRBD2 (6 bases). CDR1 is SQVTM and CDR2 is ANQGSEA in the germline V gene. The CDR3 contains 15 residues. Trimming took off 1 base at V and 1 base at J, with 13 bases between the two ends. CDR3 coding DNA: TGCAGCGTTGAAGTATGGCGGGAACCCCAAGAGACCCAGTACTTC. As protein: CSVEVWREPQETQYF.

This clone occurred once. This chain links TRBV6-5 with TRBJ2-7, with 7 bases identical to TRBD2. Germline values: CDR1 MNHEY, CDR2 SVGAGI. V was pared by 0 bases and J by 3 bases, with 5 bases of the junction left unmatched. The CDR3 covers 15 residues. In DNA form, the CDR3 reads TGTGCCAGCAGTTACTCTCGGGGGGAGGGCTACGAGCAGTACTTC. Encoded protein: CASSYSRGEGYEQYF.

The V and J genes are TRBV24-1 and TRBJ2-2; 9 bases are a match to TRBD2. The V and J ends lost 5 bases and 0 bases, in that order; junction bases with no gene match: 6. The germline V gene has CDR1 KGHDR and CDR2 SFDVKD. CDR3 length: 17 residues. The CDR3 protein is CATSAGGLASNTGELFF. The DNA for the CDR3 is TGTGCCACCAGTGCCGGAGGACTAGCGTCGAACACCGGGGAGCTGTTTTTT.

The gene calls are TRBV28 and TRBJ1-6, with 9 bases lining up with TRBD1. In germline, CDR1 is MDHEN, CDR2 SYDVKM. The CDR3 has 15 residues. V lost 2 bases and J lost 10; bases outside the gene matches: 6. The CDR3, as DNA: TGTGCCAGCAGTTTAGGGACAGGGAAGGGATCACCCCTCCACTTT. This codes for CASSLGTGKGSPLHF.

This clone came up once. V is TRBV7-2 and J is TRBJ2-7; 8 bases are shared with TRBD1. This CDR3 comprises 14 residues. V shed 5 bases, J shed 2 bases, and the junction held 5 bases outside the gene matches. Looked up from germline, CDR1 is SGHTA and CDR2 is FQGNSA. The CDR3 spells CASSRQGTAYEQYF. CDR3 bases: TGTGCCAGCAGCAGACAGGGGACTGCCTACGAGCAGTACTTC. The full variable domain, rest sourced from reference TRBV7-2 and TRBJ2-7, is GAGVSQSPSNKVTEKGKDVELRCDPISGHTALYWYRQSLGQGLEFLIYFQGNSAPDKSGLPSDRFSAERTGGSVSTLTIQRTQQEDSAVYLCASSRQGTAYEQYFGPGTRLTVT.

This chain links TRBV27 with TRBJ2-2; 11 bases are shared with TRBD2. Trimming took 9 bases from V and 6 from J; bases not matched to a gene: 6. This CDR3 has 14 amino acids. Per the germline V gene, CDR1 is MNHEY and CDR2 is SMNVEV (reference sequence). The DNA of the CDR3 is TGTGCCAGTCGACTAGCGGGATTCGCCGGGGAGCTGTTTTTT. Protein product: CASRLAGFAGELFF.

The chain employs TRBV4-3 and TRBJ1-2; TRBD1 matches at 10 bases. V lost 0 bases and J lost 8; bases outside the gene matches: 6. Germline V gives CDR1 LGHNA, CDR2 YSLEER. This CDR3 has 15 residues. CDR3 residues: CASSQDWDRGIGYTF. The CDR3 DNA follows: TGCGCCAGCAGCCAAGACTGGGACAGGGGCATCGGCTACACCTTC.

The chain carries TRBV3-1 (or the pseudogene TRBV3-2) and TRBJ2-1, with a weak D call TRBD1 (5 bases). The germline V and J ends were trimmed by 1 base and 9 bases, with 13 bases remaining between them. The CDR3 runs 14 residues. From germline, CDR1 is LGHDT and CDR2 YNNKEL (reference sequence). The CDR3 reads CASSQVRDRGEQFF. The CDR3 DNA follows: TGTGCCAGCAGCCAAGTCAGAGATAGGGGTGAGCAGTTCTTC.

The rearrangement links TRBV18 to TRBJ2-3; D is ambiguous. Germline values: CDR1 KGHSH, CDR2 LQKENI. Trimming stripped 0 bases from V and 2 bases from J, with 6 bases between. CDR3 length equals 14 residues. In DNA, the CDR3 is TGTGCCAGCTCACCACCGGTCGTCACAGATACGCAGTATTTT. Translation: CASSPPVVTDTQYF.

This chain connects TRBV2 to TRBJ2-6, with D unresolved. V lost 4 bases and J lost 1, with 14 bases in between. The CDR3 is made up of 17 amino acids. From germline, CDR1 is SNHLY and CDR2 FYNNEI. CDR3 DNA: TGTGCCAGCAGTGGGCCAGGCGACTCATCTGGGGCCAACGTCCTGACTTTC. Protein product: CASSGPGDSSGANVLTF.

The V call is TRBV2, the J call TRBJ2-2; 8 bases map to TRBD2. The CDR3 contains 15 residues. CDR1 and CDR2 (germline): SNHLY, FYNNEI. The junction had 6 bases not matched to a gene; V was cut back by 3 bases and J by 6 bases. The CDR3 region has the DNA TGTGCCAGCAGTGATGAGCTACTAGCGGCCGGGGAGCTGTTTTTT. Protein sequence: CASSDELLAAGELFF.

Only one count was recorded for this clone. The rearrangement links TRBV5-8 to TRBJ1-1, with D hard to call. From germline, CDR1 is SGHTS and CDR2 YDEGEE. The CDR3 consists of 17 residues. The ends were cut back, 4 bases at V and 8 bases at J, with 27 bases in the middle. In nucleotides, the CDR3 is TGTGCCAGCAGCCGGAGGCAATTCGAACCCGCGTTGGACGAAGCTTTCTTT. Its protein product is CASSRRQFEPALDEAFF.

The chain uses TRBV3-1 (or the pseudogene TRBV3-2) and TRBJ2-3; D might be TRBD1 (6 bases). Germline CDR1 and CDR2: LGHDT and YNNKEL (reference sequence). V gave up 4 bases and J gave up 2 bases, with 10 bases separating them. CDR3 length: 14 amino acids. CDR3 loop: CASSLDRSTDTQYF. The DNA of the CDR3 is TGTGCCAGCAGCCTGGACAGATCCACAGATACGCAGTATTTT.

The gene calls are TRBV20-1 and TRBJ2-7; D possibly uses TRBD1 or TRBD2 (5 bases each). The V end lost 3 bases, the J end lost 1 base, and 10 bases lay between the germline ends. The CDR3 covers 13 residues. CDR1 is DFQATT and CDR2 is SNEGSKA in the germline V gene (reference sequence). The CDR3 DNA reads TGCAGTGCTAGTTTGGGACGTTCCTACGAGCAGTACTTC. The encoded protein is CSASLGRSYEQYF.

CDR3: CASSFEGAHPSGANVLTF. The CDR3, as DNA: TGCGCCAGCAGCTTTGAAGGGGCCCATCCCTCTGGGGCCAACGTCCTGACTTTC. V usage is TRBV5-1 and J usage is TRBJ2-6, with a weak D call TRBD1 (5 bases). V lost 2 bases to trimming and J lost 0 bases, with 15 bases between them. The CDR3 length is 18 residues. Germline CDR1 and CDR2: SGHRS and YFSETQ.

The genes are TRBV5-3 and TRBJ1-2, with 7 nucleotides matching TRBD1. TRBV5-3 is assigned to the ORF class and has an uncertain function. V dropped 3 bases and J dropped 7; count of bases not matched to a gene: 3. This CDR3 contains 12 residues. In DNA, the CDR3 is TGTGCCAGAAGCTCAGGGGGAGGTGGCTACACCTTC. Its protein is CARSSGGGGYTF.

J is TRBJ2-5 and V is TRBV19; TRBD2 aligns across 14 bases. The CDR3 totals 17 residues. V trimming: 6 bases; J trimming: 6 bases; junction bases outside the gene matches: 12. In germline, CDR1 is LNHDA, CDR2 SQIVND (reference sequence). The CDR3 protein is CASSPTRTSGRSQTQYF. CDR3 DNA sequence: TGTGCCAGTAGCCCCACCCGGACTAGCGGGAGGAGTCAGACCCAGTACTTC.

This rearrangement joins TRBV5-1 to TRBJ1-4; D is perhaps TRBD1 (6 bases). Per the germline V gene, CDR1 is SGHRS and CDR2 is YFSETQ. Trimming took off 0 bases at V and 4 bases at J, with 13 bases between the two ends. The CDR3 length is 16 residues. Here the CDR3 DNA reads TGCGCCAGCAGCTTGGGGCAACAGGGAGGTAATGAAAAACTGTTTTTT. As protein: CASSLGQQGGNEKLFF.

The J gene is TRBJ1-1, the V gene TRBV6-2 or TRBV6-3; D not resolved. The CDR3 totals 11 residues. Trimming shortened V by 2 bases and J by 8 bases, and 6 bases separated the two germline ends. The germline CDR1 and CDR2 sequences are MNHEY and SVGEGT. The DNA for the CDR3 is TGTGCCAGCAGTTACGTGGGGGAAGCTTTCTTT. This sequence encodes CASSYVGEAFF.

J is TRBJ1-2 and V is TRBV6-6; 8 bases match TRBD1. V shed 5 bases, J shed 7 bases, and the junction held 15 bases outside the gene matches. The CDR3 is 16 residues long. The V gene's germline CDR1 is MNHNY and CDR2 SVGAGI (reference sequence). The CDR3 sequence: CASSAGGAMRAGGYTF. The CDR3 region has the DNA TGTGCCAGCAGTGCAGGGGGCGCTATGCGGGCGGGTGGCTACACCTTC.